This TCR beta chain originates from a study of shared clonotypes between healthy human individuals (dated by TCRdb to 2020 to 2021). Regarding the complete study: The cohort comprised two women and a few men aged 18 to 49 years. Per donor, three plates each were used for CD4 naive and CD4 memory, two for CD8 naive, and one for CD8 memory. The study deeply sequenced blood TCR repertoires of five healthy adults to estimate repertoire size and the extent of clonotype sharing between individuals. To increase sequencing depth and limit assay-specific biases, different laboratories used diverse techniques to prepare libraries and sequence TCR repertoires. Each donor's leukapheresis produced roughly between roughly 0.85 and 9.5 billion PBMCs. Points the paper makes about the study in general: Incomplete sequencing was indicated by rarefaction of sorted-subset datasets, despite the large sequencing depth. Higher generation probabilities were observed for clonotypes shared by all four sorted-subset donors than for non-shared clonotypes. Sampling was limited to blood, and TCR repertoires in tissue likely differ from TCR repertoires in blood. Naive subsets generally had larger estimated clonotype richness than memory subsets did. Pairwise subsampling indicated that sequencing depth was expected to affect the degree of clonotype sharing among donors. The genetic and exposure-history diversity represented was limited by the small number of donors. When four donors were compared, the shared fraction of clonotypes was about 5% for naive CD4, roughly 3.3% for naive CD8, roughly 2.3% for memory CD4, and approximately 0.4% for memory CD8.

Comments on this clone: Its binding antigen is unknown. Base qualities are not provided; no much larger clone lies one nucleotide away.

Trimming removed 0 bases from V and 9 bases from J; the gene matches leave 3 bases unexplained. The CDR3 runs 14 residues from the cysteine to the phenylalanine. Kept here is only the CDR3 DNA, which spans 42 bases and is read in frame from base 1. CDR1 and CDR2, looked up from the germline V gene, are MNHEY and SVGAGI. Using the deep immunoSEQ assay, TCR CDR3 regions were amplified from genomic DNA by multiplex PCR. Extracted genomic DNA from each cell subset was distributed evenly across all wells of several immunoSEQ 96-well plates, and each plate was treated as a replicate. For sorted subsets, each replicate PCR was loaded with approximately 190 ng genomic DNA, equivalent to some 27,000 T cell genomes. Purified libraries were measured with a Qubit 3.0 fluorometer, size-checked on a Bioanalyzer 2100, and measured again with the KAPA Library Quantification kit. Each immunoSEQ 96-well plate was sequenced on its own single-read 150-cycle Illumina NextSeq 550 flow cell. In the paper's pipeline: Because only junctional sequences without quality scores were contained in the immunoSEQ output, filtering matching that applied to full-length reads could not be performed. To assign V/J genes and CDR3, sequences were annotated using PyIR, a Python wrapper for IgBLAST v1.9, with IMGT germline references. Reads were removed for weak V/J assignments (E-value above 1e-6), missing CDR3, stop codons, out-of-frame junctions, or ambiguous translated residues. V3J clonotypes were defined as sequences sharing the same inferred V gene, J gene, and CDR3 amino acid sequence. The percentage overlap between two repertoires was calculated by dividing the number of shared unique clonotypes by the size of the smaller repertoire. Richness of each repertoire was evaluated using RTK rarefaction, the Chao1 estimator, and Recon v2.1 estimates of unobserved clonotypes. Generation probabilities were computed with OLGA for all TCRbeta clonotypes obtained by the gDNA method from several donors. Entries here come from immuneACCESS through TCRdb and include only in-frame sequences with V and J called. Some clones fail to appear in such tables; in the studies checked, an unresolved V gene covers under half of the shortfall, and the cause of the remainder is unknown. D and trimming were read from the DNA, whereas the V and J calls and clone size are those reported in that table. Recorded for this sample are over a million clones; 70% to 80% of them occurred a single time. The leading ten clones occupy approximately 1.5% of the sample.

Donors were healthy HIV-negative adults with no recently reported acute infections or vaccinations. Every donor was a Caucasian adult living in Nashville, Tennessee, USA. CD4+ T cells were enriched by magnetic negative selection, after which naive cells were positively selected on CD45RA and the negative fraction was taken as the memory subset. After blood collection by leukapheresis, PBMCs were isolated using Ficoll-Histopaque density gradient centrifugation and then cryopreserved in the vapor phase of liquid nitrogen. Analytical flow cytometry was used to check the purity and quantity of each magnetically sorted T cell population. Genomic DNA was isolated from each sorted fraction and quantified by UV absorbance on a Nanodrop 2000c.

Sequenced material: memory CD4+ T cells sorted from blood. Read against the paper, the sample's cell subset or site label means: CD45RA-negative fraction. This TCR was recovered from a man younger than 35 in good health. The V gene is TRBV6-5 and the J gene is TRBJ2-1; 9 junctional bases match TRBD2. The DNA sequence is TGTGCCAGCAGTTACTCGAATAGCGGGAGTGAGCAGTTCTTC. It codes for CASSYSNSGSEQFF.